Below are 20 T cell receptor beta chains sequenced from a single sample in a study of T cells in Graves' hyperthyroidism and ophthalmopathy. Regions amplified from RNA transcripts were the TCR beta CDR3 regions. The HTBI primer set was used in a first-round RT-PCR of the TCR CDR3. TCRdb fed the multiplex PCR reads into MiXCR, producing one record per CDR3 protein. The sample holds about 580,000 distinct CDR3 sequences; roughly 14% are singletons and the top ten take less than 6%. Sequencing was performed on blood. Source of these receptors: a woman between 25 and 40 years old with Graves' hyperthyroidism that later progressed to Graves' ophthalmopathy.

The gene calls are TRBV5-6 and TRBJ1-5, with D possibly being TRBD1 (5 bases). The CDR3 has 13 residues. V was pared by 3 bases and J by 7 bases, with 11 bases between. The germline gives CDR1 SGHDT, CDR2 YYEEEE. The CDR3 loop is CASSSATVQPQHF. The CDR3 bases are TGTGCCAGCAGCTCCGCGACAGTACAGCCCCAGCATTTT.

The DNA of the CDR3 is TGTGCCAGCTCAACCGGACAGGGGCGCTACGAGCAGTACTTC. Amino acids: CASSTGQGRYEQYF. This chain connects TRBV18 to TRBJ2-7, with TRBD1 identical over 9 bases. J gave up 3 bases and V 5 bases, and 5 bases lay outside the gene matches. Germline CDR1 reads KGHSH; CDR2 reads LQKENI. This CDR3 is built from 14 residues.

The sample holds many counts of this clonotype. The rearrangement links TRBV28 to TRBJ1-5, with a tentative D call TRBD1 (6 bases). The germline CDR1 and CDR2 sequences are MDHEN and SYDVKM. V lost 5 bases and J 0 bases, leaving 14 bases between the germline ends. The CDR3 is 16 residues long. The CDR3 region has the DNA TGTGCCAGCAGTCGATACAGGGCGTATAGCAATCAGCCCCAGCATTTT. Translated, it gives CASSRYRAYSNQPQHF.

This chain connects TRBV19 to TRBJ2-2; no clear D. The V end was cut by 3 bases, the J end by 1 base, with 9 bases between. The CDR3 is 15 amino acids. The germline gives CDR1 LNHDA, CDR2 SQIVND (reference sequence). CDR3 sequence reads: CASSIGLGNTGELFF. In DNA, the CDR3 is TGTGCCAGTAGTATTGGGCTAGGGAACACCGGGGAGCTGTTTTTT.

The chain uses TRBV10-3 and TRBJ2-2; no reliable D call. The CDR3 has 13 amino acids. With 3 bases removed from V and 5 bases from J, the gap between germline ends came to 7 bases. Germline V gene lookup returns CDR1 ENHRY and CDR2 SYGVKD. The CDR3 nucleotides are TGTGCCATCAGTGAACGAGAAACCGGGGAGCTGTTTTTT. It specifies CAISERETGELFF.

As for this clonotype: Since a much larger clone is just one base distant, this may be a read error. This chain links TRBV11-2 with TRBJ1-3, with D hard to call. The V end lost 0 bases, the J end lost 2 bases, and 14 bases lay between the germline ends. CDR3 length: 17 amino acids. Germline loops: CDR1 SGHAT, CDR2 FQNNGV. This CDR3 reads CASSLDRGFSTGNTIYF. CDR3 bases: TGTGCCAGCAGCTTAGATAGAGGCTTTAGCACTGGAAACACCATATATTTT. The full variable domain, in which reference TRBV11-2 and TRBJ1-3 provide the parts outside the CDR3, is EAGVAQSPRYKIIEKRQSVAFWCNPISGHATLYWYQQILGQGPKLLIQFQNNGVVDDSQLPKDRFSAERLKGVDSTLKIQPAKLEDSAVYLCASSLDRGFSTGNTIYFGEGSWLTVV.

This clonotype was seen at least ten times. The chain links TRBV6-6 to TRBJ2-2; 10 bases fit TRBD2. CDR1 and CDR2 (germline): MNHNY, SVGAGI (reference sequence). The ends lost 2 bases at V and 3 bases at J; junction bases unmatched: 6. The CDR3 extends over 17 amino acids. The CDR3 loop is CASSYRLAGADTGELFF. CDR3 nucleotides: TGTGCCAGCAGTTACCGCCTAGCGGGAGCCGACACCGGGGAGCTGTTTTTT.

This rearrangement joins TRBV30 to TRBJ2-7; no reliable D call. V lost 2 bases and J lost 6, with 8 bases in between. The germline V gene has CDR1 GTSNPN and CDR2 SVGIG (reference sequence). The CDR3 is 11 residues long. DNA for the CDR3: TGTGCCTGGAGTCATGGTACCGAGCAGTACTTC. Its protein product is CAWSHGTEQYF. Filled out from reference TRBV30 and TRBJ2-7, the complete variable domain reads SQTIHQWPATLVQPVGSPLSLECTVEGTSNPNLYWYRQAAGRGLQLLFYSVGIGQISSEVPQNLSASRPQDRQFILSSKKLLLSDSGFYLCAWSHGTEQYFGPGTRLTVT.

This clonotype has a handful of counts. The J gene is TRBJ2-7, the V gene TRBV6-1, with D maybe TRBD1 (6 bases). The CDR3 loop spans 12 amino acids. Germline lookup yields CDR1 MNHNS and CDR2 SASEGT. The germline V and J ends were trimmed by 6 bases and 2 bases, with 8 bases remaining between them. The CDR3 loop is CASSTGPYEQYF. DNA for the CDR3: TGTGCCAGCAGCACAGGGCCCTACGAGCAGTACTTC.

There are many counts of this clonotype. The chain couples TRBV6-1 to TRBJ1-5, with no clear D. Germline CDR1 and CDR2: MNHNS and SASEGT. With 5 bases removed from V and 5 bases from J, the gap between germline ends came to 13 bases. The CDR3 covers 14 residues. The CDR3 sequence: CASSSNFPDQPQHF. The CDR3 DNA reads TGTGCCAGCAGTTCGAACTTCCCGGATCAGCCCCAGCATTTT.

This clonotype was detected only a few times. The CDR3 sequence is CASSPLDSSGETQYF. For the CDR3, the DNA is TGTGCCAGCTCACCCTTGGACAGCTCCGGAGAGACCCAGTACTTC. V and J are TRBV18 and TRBJ2-5, with D possibly matching TRBD1 (6 bases). The CDR3 has 15 amino acids. V lost 3 bases and J 4 bases, leaving 15 bases between the germline ends. Per the germline V gene, CDR1 is KGHSH and CDR2 is LQKENI.

This chain joins TRBV6-2 or TRBV6-3 and TRBJ2-1; 8 bases fit TRBD2. CDR1 and CDR2 (germline): MNHEY, SVGEGT. The trim removed 4 bases at V and 10 bases at J, leaving 12 bases unmatched. The CDR3 runs to 15 residues. The CDR3 loop is CASSSSGPGRHEQFF. CDR3 nucleotide sequence: TGTGCCAGCAGTTCTAGCGGGCCAGGGAGGCACGAGCAGTTCTTC.

This clonotype was observed many times. The CDR3 nucleotides are TGCAGTGTCACGCCCGGGACAGAAATCTATGGCTACACCTTC. This translates into CSVTPGTEIYGYTF. V and J are TRBV20-1 and TRBJ1-2; the match to TRBD1 covers 7 bases. V trimming: 7 bases; J trimming: 4 bases; junction bases outside the gene matches: 12. Germline CDR1 DFQATT, CDR2 SNEGSKA (reference sequence). The length of the CDR3 is 14 residues.

This clonotype was seen many times. V is TRBV28 and J is TRBJ2-5; D remains unclear. Trimming shortened V by 3 bases and J by 1 base, and 9 bases separated the two germline ends. The germline V gene has CDR1 MDHEN and CDR2 SYDVKM. This CDR3 has 14 amino acids. The CDR3 nucleotides are TGTGCCAGCAGTTTGCCACCAACCCAAGAGACCCAGTACTTC. It specifies CASSLPPTQETQYF. The full variable domain, completed using reference TRBV28 and TRBJ2-5, is DVKVTQSSRYLVKRTGEKVFLECVQDMDHENMFWYRQDPGLGLRLIYFSYDVKMKEKGDIPEGYSVSREKKERFSLILESASTNQTSMYLCASSLPPTQETQYFGPGTRLLVL.

Many counts were recorded for this clonotype. This sequence joins TRBV20-1 and TRBJ2-3; D uncertain. Germline CDR1 reads DFQATT; CDR2 reads SNEGSKA (reference sequence). The CDR3 loop spans 11 amino acids. V gave up 5 bases and J gave up 8 bases, with 11 bases separating them. The CDR3 DNA is TGCAGTGCTTTGGCGGCTCCTACGCAGTATTTT. Residues: CSALAAPTQYF.

This clonotype was picked up many times. The rearrangement uses TRBV30 and TRBJ2-7, with 10 positions matching TRBD2. Germline V CDR1 and CDR2: GTSNPN, SVGIG (reference sequence). CDR3 length equals 16 residues. J was trimmed by 0 bases and V by 3 bases; bases with no gene match: 8. The CDR3 reads CAWRDLAGATSYEQYF. CDR3 DNA sequence: TGTGCCTGGAGAGACCTAGCGGGAGCCACCTCCTACGAGCAGTACTTC.

A note on this clonotype: A read error is possible here, since a much larger clone lies one base away. The chain links TRBV19 to TRBJ2-5; no reliable D call. The CDR3 runs 10 residues. CDR1 is LNHDA, CDR2 SQIVND, per germline (reference sequence). CDR3 sequence: CVSTSETQYF. The DNA of the CDR3 is TGTGTCAGTACAAGTGAGACCCAGTACTTC.

Many counts were recorded for this clonotype. V gene TRBV5-5 combines with J gene TRBJ2-3; D ambiguous. Trimming left V 6 bases short and J 7 bases short, with 18 bases between. In germline, CDR1 is SGHKS, CDR2 YYEKEE (reference sequence). This CDR3 is built from 14 residues. The CDR3: CASIDTHRGNTQYF. DNA of the CDR3: TGTGCCAGCATCGACACCCATAGAGGAAATACGCAGTATTTT.

This clonotype was observed a few times. V gene TRBV20-1 combines with J gene TRBJ1-1; D unclear. The V gene lost 6 bases and the J gene lost 1 base, with 9 bases spanning the gap. The germline CDR1 and CDR2 sequences are DFQATT and SNEGSKA (reference sequence). This CDR3 comprises 12 residues. The CDR3 nucleotides read TGCAGTGCCGAGAGACCGAACACTGAAGCTTTCTTT. Its protein is CSAERPNTEAFF.

There are many counts of this clonotype. The genes are TRBV11-2 and TRBJ2-1; possible D gene TRBD2, 5 bases. The germline V gene encodes CDR1 SGHAT and CDR2 FQNNGV. Trimming shortened V by 1 base and J by 5 bases, and 9 bases separated the two germline ends. The length of the CDR3 is 14 residues. Written as DNA, the CDR3 is TGTGCCAGCAGCTTAGCACGGGGTAACAATGAGCAGTTCTTC. It specifies CASSLARGNNEQFF. Full variable domain (remainder filled in from reference TRBV11-2 and TRBJ2-1): EAGVAQSPRYKIIEKRQSVAFWCNPISGHATLYWYQQILGQGPKLLIQFQNNGVVDDSQLPKDRFSAERLKGVDSTLKIQPAKLEDSAVYLCASSLARGNNEQFFGPGTRLTVL.